These T cell receptor beta chains were read from a single sample in a study of cytomegalovirus exposure and HLA in healthy donors. Data came from immunoSEQ multiplex PCR; TCRdb stores just in-frame clones and leaves some out. The data hold about 120,000 clones, with roughly 78% observed a single time. Input material: PBMCs. These receptors were taken from a woman aged 25 to 39 in good health and CMV-seropositive. Each CDR3 is given with its conserved first and last residue.

v_gene	CDR3aa
TRBV18	CASSPAGAISGQYF
TRBV7-9	CASSTPGTTTQYF
TRBV6-1	CASRIPTGPTDTQYF
TRBV11-3	CASGAGGREQFF
TRBV19	CASTPDRWSYGYTF
TRBV29-1	CSVEDPVTVNTEAFF
TRBV7-2	CASSLARVGEQYF
TRBV30	CASRTSPGTIATNEKLFF
TRBV4-2	CASSQGGAAGGNEQYF
TRBV14	CASSHLPGSSSETQYF
TRBV5-1	CASSFGSGANVLTF
TRBV19	CASSLTGSLTPLHF
TRBV7-9	CASSLEDTPTGELFF
TRBV7-7	CASSQGYQETQYF
TRBV6-1	CASSETQGVSAFF
TRBV30	CAWTAGGLQETQYF
TRBV10-3	CAISESGVYGYTF